These 4 T cell receptor beta chains were sequenced from one sample in a study of CD8+CD57+ T cells in acquired aplastic anemia. Patients sequenced had flow cytometry evidence of CD8+CD57+ cell expansion. According to the study, genomic DNA was the template for TCR beta VDJ and CDR3 profiling. In TCRdb, the reads were re-called with MiXCR into one record per CDR3 protein. The sample lists around 200,000 distinct CDR3 sequences; roughly 50% were seen once. The sequencing sample was made of sorted CD4+, CD8+, or CD8+CD57+ T cells (not recorded which) from PBMCs. All receptors come from a human donor with aplastic anemia.

This clonotype was seen more than once but under ten times. The chain recombines TRBV19 with TRBJ2-3; 10 nucleotides match TRBD2. With V trimmed by 6 bases and J by 6 bases, 9 bases remained unmatched. The germline V gene has CDR1 LNHDA and CDR2 SQIVND (reference sequence). This CDR3 has 15 residues. DNA for the CDR3: TGTGCCAGTAGAGCAGCGGGAGGGCCCCGGGATACGCAGTATTTT. Translated: CASRAAGGPRDTQYF.

The chain combines TRBV20-1 with TRBJ1-6, with 10 bases identical to TRBD1. The CDR3 sequence is 15 residues long. CDR1 DFQATT and CDR2 SNEGSKA come from the germline V gene (reference sequence). The V and J ends lost 5 bases and 6 bases, in that order; junction bases with no gene match: 7. The CDR3 DNA sequence: TGCAGTGCTTTAACCGGGACAGGGGTTAATTCACCCCTCCACTTT. Encoded protein: CSALTGTGVNSPLHF.

Note on this clonotype: Mismatch with germline at one junction end may stem from a read error. J is TRBJ2-6 and V is TRBV6-1, with a weak D call TRBD1 (5 bases). This CDR3 has 18 amino acids. Germline CDR1 is MNHNS and CDR2 is SASEGT. CDR3 in amino acids: CASSSLMSGISGTNVLTF. The CDR3 nucleotides read TGTGCCAGCAGCTCCTTGATGTCAGGGATCTCTGGGACCAACGTCCTGACTTTC.

This clonotype was recorded at least ten times. The chain links TRBV24-1 to TRBJ1-5; maybe TRBD1 (5 bases). From germline, CDR1 is KGHDR and CDR2 SFDVKD. The length of the CDR3 is 14 residues. The CDR3 is CTNHSQGSNQPQHF. In nucleotides, the CDR3 is TGTACGAACCATAGTCAGGGTTCGAATCAGCCCCAGCATTTT.